The present T cell receptor (beta chain) was sequenced within a study of human T cells and chemical hapten exposure. Regarding time point: pre-sensitization, week 0. Treatment reported: therapeutic diphenylcyclopropenone sensitization with weekly scalp DPC. The CDR3 totals 11 residues. V lost 10 bases, J lost 4 bases, and 10 bases lay in between. The germline gives CDR1 MNHEY, CDR2 SVGEGT. In this sample, this clonotype turned up many times. TCRdb redid the calling of the RACE reads with MiXCR, one entry per CDR3 protein. The sample lists about 350,000 distinct CDR3 sequences, 5% to 6.5% seen once, with around 8% in the top ten.

The source is a woman younger than 30 with alopecia areata. Some clones in this sample may be carry-over from other donors' samples. The starting material was whole blood, obtained in connection with sensitization to the hapten diphenylcyclopropenone (DPC). The chain links TRBV6-2 or TRBV6-3 to TRBJ1-2; D not resolved. CDR3 in amino acids: CATSDAYGYTF. Here the CDR3 DNA reads TGTGCCACTTCGGACGCCTATGGCTACACCTTC.